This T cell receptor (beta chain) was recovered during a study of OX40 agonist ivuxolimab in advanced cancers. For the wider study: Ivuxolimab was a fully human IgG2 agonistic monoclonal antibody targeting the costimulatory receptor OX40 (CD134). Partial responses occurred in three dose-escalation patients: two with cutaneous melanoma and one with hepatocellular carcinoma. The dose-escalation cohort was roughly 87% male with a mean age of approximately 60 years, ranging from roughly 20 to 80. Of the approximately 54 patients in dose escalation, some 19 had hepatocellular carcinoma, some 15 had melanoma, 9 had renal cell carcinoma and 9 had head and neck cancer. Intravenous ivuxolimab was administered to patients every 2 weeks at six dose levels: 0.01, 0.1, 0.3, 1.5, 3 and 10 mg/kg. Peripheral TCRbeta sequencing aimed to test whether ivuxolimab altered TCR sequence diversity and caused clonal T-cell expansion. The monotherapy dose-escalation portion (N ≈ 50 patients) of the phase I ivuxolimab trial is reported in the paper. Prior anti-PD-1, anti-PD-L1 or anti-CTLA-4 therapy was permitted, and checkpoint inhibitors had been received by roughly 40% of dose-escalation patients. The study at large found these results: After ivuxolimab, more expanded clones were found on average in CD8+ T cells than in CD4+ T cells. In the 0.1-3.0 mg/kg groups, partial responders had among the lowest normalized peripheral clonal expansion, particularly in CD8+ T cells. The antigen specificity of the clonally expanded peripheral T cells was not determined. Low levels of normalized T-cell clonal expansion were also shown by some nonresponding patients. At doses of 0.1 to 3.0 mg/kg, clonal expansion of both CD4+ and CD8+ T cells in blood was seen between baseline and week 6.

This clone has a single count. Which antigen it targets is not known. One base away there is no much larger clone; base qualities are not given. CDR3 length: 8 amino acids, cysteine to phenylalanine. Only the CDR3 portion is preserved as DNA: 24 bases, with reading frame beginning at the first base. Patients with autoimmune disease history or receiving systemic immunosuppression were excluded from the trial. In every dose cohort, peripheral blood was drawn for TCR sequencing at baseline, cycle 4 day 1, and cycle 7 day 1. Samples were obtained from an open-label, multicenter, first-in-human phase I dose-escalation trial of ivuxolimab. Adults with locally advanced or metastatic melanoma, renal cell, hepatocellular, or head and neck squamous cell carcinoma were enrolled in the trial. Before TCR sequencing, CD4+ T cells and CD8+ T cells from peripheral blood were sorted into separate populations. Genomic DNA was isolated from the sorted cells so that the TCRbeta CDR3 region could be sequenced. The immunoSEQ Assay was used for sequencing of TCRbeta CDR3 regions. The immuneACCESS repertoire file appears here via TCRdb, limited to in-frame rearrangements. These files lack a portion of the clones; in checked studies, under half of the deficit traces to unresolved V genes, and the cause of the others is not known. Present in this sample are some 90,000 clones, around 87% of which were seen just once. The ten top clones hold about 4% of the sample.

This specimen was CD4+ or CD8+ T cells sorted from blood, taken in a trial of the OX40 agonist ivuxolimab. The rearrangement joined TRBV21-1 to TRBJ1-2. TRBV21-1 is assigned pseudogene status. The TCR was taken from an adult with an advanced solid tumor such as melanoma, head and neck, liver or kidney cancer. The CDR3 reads CAGDGYTF. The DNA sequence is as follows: TGTGCCGGGGATGGCTACACCTTC.